This T cell receptor beta chain is from a study of blood T cells in healthy people across ages. Remarks on this clonotype: Its specificity is not known.

General study findings and limits: Observed TCR beta diversity per million T cells went down as age went up. This fall followed a roughly linear course with age.

CDR3 size: 15 residues. V shed 0 bases and J shed 13 bases, with 19 bases lying between them. In germline, CDR1 is SNHLY, CDR2 FYNNEI. Alongside a J-beta primer mix, a sample-barcoded 5' primer served in a second PCR lasting about 7 to 12 cycles. TCRdb fed the 5' RACE reads into MiXCR, producing one record per CDR3 protein. The table includes some 1.5 million distinct CDR3 sequences, 28% detected once. The origin of this receptor is a woman in her twenties or thirties in good health. The specimen sequenced was blood. The V gene is TRBV2, the J gene TRBJ2-4; a weak D match, TRBD1 (5 bases). CDR3 sequence: CASSEAPGAFNQQYF. CDR3 DNA sequence: TGTGCCAGCAGTGAAGCGCCTGGGGCTTTCAATCAGCAGTACTTC.